What follows are 20 T cell receptor beta chains derived from one specimen sequenced in a study of cytomegalovirus exposure and HLA in healthy donors. Vbeta (60) and Jbeta (13) primers were used in the PCR. Profiling relied on immunoSEQ multiplex PCR, and the TCRdb table lists in-frame clones only, not all of them. This table has around 140,000 clones, around 78% appearing once. Sequencing was carried out using PBMCs. These receptors came from a man aged 35 to 55 in good health and CMV-seronegative.

This clone was counted once. The chain uses TRBV13 and TRBJ2-7; D remains unclear. Trimming removed 5 bases from V and 4 bases from J, with 12 bases in between. The CDR3 covers 13 residues. The germline V gene has CDR1 PRHDT and CDR2 FYEKMQ (reference sequence). CDR3 region: CASSPDMKYEQYF. CDR3 coding DNA: TGTGCCAGCAGCCCTGACATGAAATACGAGCAGTACTTC.

The chain recombines TRBV27 with TRBJ2-6; D may be TRBD1 (6 bases). The CDR3 is made up of 18 amino acids. V lost 7 bases, J lost 0 bases, and 19 bases lay in between. Per germline, CDR1 MNHEY and CDR2 SMNVEV (reference sequence). The DNA for the CDR3 is TGTGCCAGCACCCTCGCGCCGGGACACCACTCTGGGGCCAACGTCCTGACTTTC. It encodes CASTLAPGHHSGANVLTF.

The chain combines TRBV2 with TRBJ2-1; D ambiguous. V shed 7 bases and J shed 4 bases, with 14 bases lying between them. CDR1 is SNHLY, CDR2 FYNNEI, per germline. The CDR3 length is 14 residues. The CDR3 DNA reads TGTGCCAGCAATCCGGTCTCAAATTACAATGAGCAGTTCTTC. Translating gives CASNPVSNYNEQFF.

The chain links TRBV4-1 to TRBJ2-5; TRBD2 aligns across 8 bases. Trimming took 0 bases from V and 5 from J; bases not matched to a gene: 11. Germline V gene lookup returns CDR1 MGHRA and CDR2 YSYEKL. The CDR3 spans 17 residues. DNA for the CDR3: TGCGCCAGCAGCCAAGATAAATCCGACGCGGGGGGTGAGACCCAGTACTTC. Its translation is CASSQDKSDAGGETQYF.

This chain connects TRBV7-9 to TRBJ1-1; D possibly corresponds to TRBD1 (5 bases). Germline V gene sequence: CDR1 SEHNR, CDR2 FQNEAQ (reference sequence). Trimming took 4 bases from V and 3 from J, leaving 18 bases between them. The CDR3 length is 16 residues. In DNA, the CDR3 is TGTGCCAGCAGCTCCTCTGTCCGGGGGGGGGACACTGAAGCTTTCTTT. Translation: CASSSSVRGGDTEAFF.

The chain couples TRBV27 to TRBJ2-3; D is unresolved. The germline V gene has CDR1 MNHEY and CDR2 SMNVEV (reference sequence). The CDR3 is made up of 13 amino acids. V was pared by 4 bases and J by 1 base, with 6 bases between. The CDR3 is CASSWLGTDTQYF. In DNA, the CDR3 is TGTGCCAGCAGTTGGCTCGGCACAGATACGCAGTATTTT.

The rearrangement joins TRBV4-2 to TRBJ2-5, with D unresolved. This CDR3 is 16 amino acids long. CDR1 is LGHNA and CDR2 is YNFKEQ in the germline V gene. The V end lost 0 bases, the J end lost 0 bases, and 11 bases lay between the germline ends. The CDR3 is CASSQDSSAYQETQYF. The DNA of the CDR3 is TGTGCCAGCAGCCAAGATTCTTCCGCGTACCAAGAGACCCAGTACTTC.

The J gene is TRBJ2-4, the V gene TRBV7-6, with TRBD2 matching 8 bases. J gave up 0 bases and V 5 bases, and 12 bases lay outside the gene matches. The CDR3 consists of 18 residues. Germline-derived CDR1 and CDR2 are SGHVS and FNYEAQ. The CDR3 sequence: CASSNLESGRLAKNIQYF. The CDR3, as DNA: TGTGCCAGCAGCAATTTGGAGAGCGGGAGACTAGCCAAAAACATTCAGTACTTC.

V is TRBV29-1 and J is TRBJ2-3; D not resolved. V dropped 3 bases and J dropped 0 bases, with 4 bases sitting between them. In germline, CDR1 is SQVTM, CDR2 ANQGSEA. There are 12 residues in the CDR3. CDR3 region: CSVESSTDTQYF. The CDR3 bases are TGCAGCGTTGAGAGCAGCACAGATACGCAGTATTTT.

CDR3 sequence (DNA): TGTGCCAGCAGACAGGCTCAGGGGATCACTGAAGCTTTCTTT. This codes for CASRQAQGITEAFF. The rearrangement joins TRBV7-9 to TRBJ1-1; the D gene is possibly TRBD1 (6 bases). From germline, CDR1 is SEHNR and CDR2 FQNEAQ (reference sequence). V was cut by 6 bases and J by 4 bases, with 15 bases left in between. This CDR3 has 14 residues.

This chain connects TRBV7-9 to TRBJ2-1; 7 bases match TRBD2. With V trimmed by 5 bases and J by 8 bases, 9 bases remained unmatched. This CDR3 comprises 14 residues. Germline CDR1 is SEHNR and CDR2 is FQNEAQ (reference sequence). CDR3 coding DNA: TGTGCCAGCAGCGCGGGGGAAGCTATAGATGAGCAGTTCTTC. It encodes CASSAGEAIDEQFF.

The rearrangement links TRBV7-2 to TRBJ1-4; no firm D call. CDR1 is SGHTA, CDR2 FQGNSA, per germline. The CDR3 runs 14 residues. The ends were cut back, 2 bases at V and 3 bases at J, with 7 bases in the middle. The CDR3 sequence is CASSLTGANEKLFF. As DNA, the CDR3 is TGTGCCAGCAGCTTAACCGGGGCTAATGAAAAACTGTTTTTT.

The CDR3 DNA sequence: TGTGCCAGCAGCCCGGGACTGCCCACCGGGGAGCTGTTTTTT. Protein sequence: CASSPGLPTGELFF. V gene TRBV7-2 combines with J gene TRBJ2-2; D might be TRBD2 (6 bases). Germline CDR1 SGHTA, CDR2 FQGNSA. The CDR3 covers 14 residues. The ends were cut back, 5 bases at V and 4 bases at J, with 11 bases in the middle.

The chain recombines TRBV7-9 with TRBJ2-1; D is possibly TRBD2 (6 bases). The CDR3 consists of 17 residues. The V end was cut by 5 bases, the J end by 0 bases, with 17 bases between. The V gene's germline CDR1 is SEHNR and CDR2 FQNEAQ (reference sequence). This CDR3 is CASSPRDGGISYNEQFF. CDR3 nucleotide sequence: TGTGCCAGCAGCCCGAGGGACGGCGGGATCTCCTACAATGAGCAGTTCTTC. The whole variable domain, filled in from reference TRBV7-9 and TRBJ2-1, reads DTGVSQNPRHKITKRGQNVTFRCDPISEHNRLYWYRQTLGQGPEFLTYFQNEAQLEKSRLLSDRFSAERPKGSFSTLEIQRTEQGDSAMYLCASSPRDGGISYNEQFFGPGTRLTVL.

This chain connects TRBV4-1 to TRBJ2-1; 8 nucleotides line up with TRBD2. The CDR3 loop spans 17 amino acids. Germline V CDR1 and CDR2: MGHRA, YSYEKL. V shed 3 bases, J shed 3 bases, and the junction held 10 bases outside the gene matches. DNA of the CDR3: TGCGCCAGCAGCCACCCTTCGGGGCGGGGGGTCTACAATGAGCAGTTCTTC. This encodes CASSHPSGRGVYNEQFF.

The rearrangement joins TRBV7-2 to TRBJ2-7; 11 nucleotides line up with TRBD2. This CDR3 comprises 16 residues. The ends lost 1 base at V and 0 bases at J; junction bases unmatched: 2. The germline gives CDR1 SGHTA, CDR2 FQGNSA. The CDR3 DNA follows: TGTGCCAGCAGCTTAGTGACTAGCGGGACCTCCTACGAGCAGTACTTC. Amino acids: CASSLVTSGTSYEQYF.

Note on this clone: Different DNA sequences within this sample yield the same CDR3. The V gene is TRBV5-4, the J gene TRBJ2-1, with TRBD2 matching over 7 bases. The V gene end was trimmed by 6 bases and the J gene end by 3 bases; junction bases not matched to a gene: 12. Germline loops: CDR1 SGHNT, CDR2 YYREEE (reference sequence). The CDR3 loop spans 16 amino acids. The CDR3 here is CASTDPRDYHYNEQFF. The CDR3 DNA sequence: TGTGCCAGCACTGATCCCCGGGACTACCACTACAATGAGCAGTTCTTC.

The V gene is TRBV7-2, the J gene TRBJ2-3, with 7 bases fitting TRBD1. The germline V gene encodes CDR1 SGHTA and CDR2 FQGNSA. With 0 bases clipped from V and 0 bases from J, the junction kept 12 bases outside the gene matches. This CDR3 comprises 19 residues. CDR3 in DNA: TGTGCCAGCAGCTTAGCGCTAACAGGGGTTCCATATAGCACAGATACGCAGTATTTT. Its translation is CASSLALTGVPYSTDTQYF.

This clone appeared a few times. This chain uses TRBV5-6 with TRBJ2-7, with D perhaps matching TRBD1 (5 bases). The CDR3 contains 14 residues. The germline V and J ends were trimmed by 1 base and 5 bases, with 13 bases remaining between them. Germline assignment: CDR1 SGHDT and CDR2 YYEEEE. DNA for the CDR3: TGTGCCAGCAGCTTGATCAGCCCCAGGGACGAGCAGTACTTC. This gives the protein CASSLISPRDEQYF.

The chain recombines TRBV21-1 with TRBJ1-1; TRBD1 is the table's D call and was not checked against the DNA. TRBV21-1 is listed as a pseudogene. This CDR3 is 14 amino acids long. CDR3 amino acids: CASSKVEGAPEAFF. The CDR3 DNA is TGTGCCAGCAGCAAAGTCGAGGGGGCGCCTGAAGCTTTCTTT.